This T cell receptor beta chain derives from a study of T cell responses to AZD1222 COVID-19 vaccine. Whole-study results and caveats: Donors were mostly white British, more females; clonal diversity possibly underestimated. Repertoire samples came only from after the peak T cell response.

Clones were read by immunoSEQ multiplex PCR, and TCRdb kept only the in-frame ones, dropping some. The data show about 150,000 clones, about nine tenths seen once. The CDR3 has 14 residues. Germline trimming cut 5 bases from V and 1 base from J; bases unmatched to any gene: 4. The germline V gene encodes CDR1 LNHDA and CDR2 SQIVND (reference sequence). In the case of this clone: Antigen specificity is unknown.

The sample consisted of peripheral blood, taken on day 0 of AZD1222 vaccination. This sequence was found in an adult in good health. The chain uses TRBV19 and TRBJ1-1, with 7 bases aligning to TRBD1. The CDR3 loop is CASSPRTGNTEAFF. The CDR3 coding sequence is TGTGCCAGTAGTCCCAGGACAGGGAACACTGAAGCTTTCTTT.